The sequence of this T cell receptor beta chain was determined in a study of shared clonotypes between healthy human individuals (dated by TCRdb to about 2020). In the study overall: Two women and a few men aged 18 to 49 years were included in the cohort. To increase sequencing depth and limit assay-specific biases, different laboratories used diverse techniques to prepare libraries and sequence TCR repertoires. The study deeply sequenced blood TCR repertoires of five healthy adults to estimate repertoire size and the extent of clonotype sharing between individuals. Per donor, three plates each were used for CD4 naive and CD4 memory, two for CD8 naive, and one for CD8 memory. Each donor's leukapheresis produced roughly between roughly 0.94 and 9.5 billion PBMCs. Study-wide conclusions, independent of this receptor: Across a few donors, roughly 5% of naive CD4, over 3% of naive CD8, under 2.5% of memory CD4, and over 0.35% of memory CD8 clonotypes were shared. Sampling was restricted to blood, and TCR repertoires in tissues likely differ from the TCR repertoires found in blood. Even with the large sequencing depth, rarefaction of the sorted-subset datasets indicated that sequencing was incomplete. The genetic and exposure-history diversity represented was limited by the small number of donors. Pairwise subsampling indicated that sequencing depth was expected to affect the degree of clonotype sharing among donors. Compared with non-shared clonotypes, the clonotypes found in all four sorted-subset donors had higher generation probabilities. Estimated clonotype richness was generally larger for naive than for memory subsets.

The donors were healthy, HIV-negative adults with no recently reported acute infections or vaccinations. All donors were Caucasian adults living in Nashville, Tennessee, USA. CD4+ T cells were enriched by magnetic negative selection; naive cells were then positively selected on CD45RA, and the negative fraction formed the memory subset. Blood was obtained by leukapheresis, after which PBMCs were separated by Ficoll-Histopaque density gradient centrifugation and cryopreserved in liquid nitrogen vapor phase. Analytical flow cytometry was used to check the purity and quantity of every magnetically sorted T cell population. Each sorted fraction had its genomic DNA isolated and then quantified by UV absorbance on a Nanodrop 2000c. TCR CDR3 regions were amplified from genomic DNA by multiplex PCR using the deep immunoSEQ assay. Genomic DNA extracted from each cell subset was distributed evenly over all wells of several immunoSEQ 96-well plates, and each plate served as one replicate. For sorted subsets, each replicate PCR was loaded with 200 ng genomic DNA, equivalent to 30,000 or so T cell genomes. The purified libraries were quantified using a Qubit 3.0 fluorometer, sized with a Bioanalyzer 2100, and then quantified again using the KAPA Library Quantification kit. Each immunoSEQ 96-well plate was sequenced on its own single-read 150-cycle Illumina NextSeq 550 flow cell. The study's own analysis went as follows. Because the immunoSEQ output included only junctional sequences and no quality scores, the filtering could not be the same as the filtering used for full-length reads. To assign V/J genes and CDR3, sequences were annotated against IMGT germline references using PyIR, a Python wrapper for IgBLAST v1.9. Reads were removed for weak V/J assignments (E-value above 1e-6), missing CDR3, stop codons, out-of-frame junctions, or ambiguous translated residues. V3J clonotypes were defined as sequences sharing the same inferred V gene, J gene, and CDR3 amino acid sequence. The percentage overlap between two repertoires was calculated by dividing the number of shared unique clonotypes by the size of the smaller repertoire. Repertoire richness was assessed with RTK rarefaction, the Chao1 estimator, and Recon v2.1 estimates of unobserved clonotypes. Generation probabilities were computed with OLGA for all TCRbeta clonotypes obtained by the gDNA method from a few donors. Drawn from immuneACCESS, this table holds only the in-frame rearrangements with V and J called that TCRdb kept. Clones are partly lost; checked studies trace under half to an unresolved V gene and leave the rest unexplained. The D gene and trimming were derived from the DNA, and the V and J assignments and clone size from that table. In this sample the table shows 550,000 to 700,000 clones, less than 80% of which occur a single time. Of the sample, around 2% is held by the ten largest clones.

Details on this clone: No antigen is known for it. Within one base of it there is no much larger clone, and no base qualities were kept.

CDR1 and CDR2, per the germline V gene (reference sequence), are LNHDA and SQIVND. The CDR3, cysteine through phenylalanine, is 14 amino acids long. The kept DNA is CDR3 alone, 42 bases in frame from the first base. At the junction V is shortened by 4 bases and J by 7 bases; bases outside the gene matches: 5. Recombination connected TRBV19 to TRBJ1-4, and TRBD1 matches 8 of the central bases. This TCR derives from a woman aged 25 to 39 in good health. The material sequenced was memory CD4+ T cells sorted from blood. What this sample's cell subset or site label stands for: CD45RA-negative fraction. CDR3 reads: CASSTTGGSEKLFF. The DNA sequence is as follows: TGTGCCAGTAGTACCACAGGGGGTTCTGAAAAACTGTTTTTT.